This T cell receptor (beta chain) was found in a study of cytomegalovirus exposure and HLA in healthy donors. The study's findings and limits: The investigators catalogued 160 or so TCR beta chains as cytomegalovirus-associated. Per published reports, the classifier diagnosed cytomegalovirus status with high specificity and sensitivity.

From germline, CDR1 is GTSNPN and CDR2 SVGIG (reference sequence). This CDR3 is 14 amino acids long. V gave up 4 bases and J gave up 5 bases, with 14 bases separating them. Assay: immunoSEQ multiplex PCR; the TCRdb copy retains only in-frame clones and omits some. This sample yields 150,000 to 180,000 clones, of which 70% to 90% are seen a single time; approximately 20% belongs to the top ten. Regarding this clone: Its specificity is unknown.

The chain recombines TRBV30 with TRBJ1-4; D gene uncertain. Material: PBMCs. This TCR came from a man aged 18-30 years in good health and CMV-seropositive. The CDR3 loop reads CAWKEGSRNEKLFF. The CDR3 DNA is TGTGCCTGGAAAGAAGGCTCGCGGAATGAAAAACTGTTTTTT.